The sequence of this T cell receptor beta chain was determined in a study of human T cells and chemical hapten exposure. As for the study in general: Sensitization employed 2% DPC on about 2 cm by about 2 cm of upper inner arm skin.

The sample's time point: patch test 2, 6 weeks after DPC sensitization. The treatment was: therapeutic diphenylcyclopropenone sensitization with weekly scalp DPC. TCRdb independently ran MiXCR on the RACE reads; one entry per CDR3 protein. The table has under 85,000 distinct CDR3 sequences, about 9.4% seen once. CDR3 size: 15 residues. V lost 5 bases to trimming and J lost 1 base, with 9 bases between them. CDR1 is SGHNT, CDR2 YENEEA, per germline. This TCR derives from a woman in her 50s with alopecia areata. Some clones in this sample may be carry-over from other donors' samples. Source: whole blood, taken in connection with sensitization to the hapten diphenylcyclopropenone (DPC). V is TRBV11-3 and J is TRBJ2-6, with TRBD2 as a possible D gene (5 bases). The CDR3: CASSPRGSGANVLTF. In DNA, the CDR3 is TGTGCCAGCAGCCCCCGGGGTTCTGGGGCCAACGTCCTGACTTTC.